The 20 T cell receptor beta chains below were found in one sample sequenced in a study of shared clonotypes between healthy human individuals. Here immunoSEQ multiplex PCR was the method, and the copy in TCRdb shows in-frame clones only, minus some. This table holds 2 million to 2.5 million clones, around 95% found once. Specimen: naive CD4+ T cells sorted from blood. Sample subset: CD45RA+ positively selected. These receptors were obtained from a man younger than 30 in good health.

The chain carries TRBV6-6 and TRBJ2-2, with 9 bases aligning to TRBD1. Trimming took 8 bases from V and 6 from J; bases not matched to a gene: 10. Germline values: CDR1 MNHNY, CDR2 SVGAGI (reference sequence). The CDR3 contains 15 residues. DNA for the CDR3: TGTGCCAGCTCTTTGGGACAGGGAATAGCCGGGGAGCTGTTTTTT. Translating gives CASSLGQGIAGELFF.

The CDR3 sequence is CASSVVVTSGRRFADTQYF. The CDR3 DNA sequence: TGTGCCAGCAGCGTAGTTGTGACTAGCGGGAGACGGTTTGCAGATACGCAGTATTTT. V is TRBV9 and J is TRBJ2-3, with 12 nucleotides matching TRBD2. CDR3 size: 19 residues. Trimming cost V 0 bases and J 4 bases; bases outside gene matches: 12. The germline CDR1 and CDR2 sequences are SGDLS and YYNGEE.

The gene calls are TRBV6-1 and TRBJ1-2, with unresolved D. V dropped 4 bases and J dropped 4 bases, with 10 bases sitting between them. Per the germline V gene, CDR1 is MNHNS and CDR2 is SASEGT. CDR3 length: 13 amino acids. The CDR3 nucleotides are TGTGCCAGCAGTGCCCGCAGTAGCTATGGCTACACCTTC. Encoded protein: CASSARSSYGYTF.

The V and J genes are TRBV4-1 and TRBJ1-6, with 7 positions matching TRBD1. Losses at the gene ends were 1 base for V and 9 bases for J; bases not matched to a gene: 6. In germline, CDR1 is MGHRA, CDR2 YSYEKL. The CDR3 is made up of 15 amino acids. Written as DNA, the CDR3 is TGCGCCAGCAGCCAAGCCGGGGACAGTAGTTCACCCCTCCACTTT. Residues: CASSQAGDSSSPLHF.

The CDR3 region is CASNSVGGPSYEQYF. CDR3 in DNA: TGTGCCAGCAATAGCGTCGGGGGGCCTTCCTACGAGCAGTACTTC. This chain connects TRBV7-9 to TRBJ2-7; possible D gene TRBD2, 7 bases. The CDR3 is 15 residues long. Trimming left V 7 bases short and J 1 base short, with 17 bases between. Looked up from germline, CDR1 is SEHNR and CDR2 is FQNEAQ (reference sequence).

This sequence joins TRBV25-1 and TRBJ1-2, with D possibly being TRBD1 (6 bases). Per germline, CDR1 MGHDK and CDR2 SYGVNS. The CDR3 is made up of 14 amino acids. V was shortened by 5 bases and J by 5 bases, with 15 bases between the two germline ends. CDR3 region: CASSLGGISYGYTF. CDR3 nucleotides: TGTGCCAGCAGTTTAGGGGGGATCTCATATGGCTACACCTTC.

The chain is built from TRBV5-4 and TRBJ2-7; 8 positions agree with TRBD1. Trimming cost V 4 bases and J 0 bases; bases outside gene matches: 3. The CDR3 totals 14 residues. Looked up from germline, CDR1 is SGHNT and CDR2 is YYREEE (reference sequence). This CDR3 is CASSRTGNSYEQYF. DNA for the CDR3: TGTGCCAGCAGCCGGACAGGGAACTCCTACGAGCAGTACTTC.

The chain joins TRBV10-1 to TRBJ2-7, with 7 nucleotides matching TRBD2. The CDR3 runs 15 residues. The germline V gene encodes CDR1 WNHNN and CDR2 SYGVQD (reference sequence). The V and J ends lost 6 bases and 0 bases, in that order; junction bases with no gene match: 8. For the CDR3, the DNA is TGCGCCAGCAGCCCCCATGGGGGGGGCTCCTACGAGCAGTACTTC. Its protein is CASSPHGGGSYEQYF.

V usage is TRBV4-2 and J usage is TRBJ2-7, with 7 positions matching TRBD1. J was trimmed by 6 bases and V by 3 bases; bases with no gene match: 8. The CDR3 runs 14 residues. Germline CDR1 reads LGHNA; CDR2 reads YNFKEQ. The CDR3 protein is CASSQSDRATEQYF. In DNA form, the CDR3 reads TGTGCCAGCAGCCAGAGTGACAGGGCCACCGAGCAGTACTTC.

This rearrangement joins TRBV7-2 to TRBJ2-7; 10 bases map to TRBD2. The CDR3 runs 15 residues. The germline CDR1 and CDR2 sequences are SGHTA and FQGNSA. V lost 5 bases to trimming and J lost 0 bases; unmatched junction nucleotides: 4. The CDR3 here is CASSQTSGPSYEQYF. The CDR3, as DNA: TGTGCCAGCAGCCAGACTAGCGGGCCCTCCTACGAGCAGTACTTC.

This chain links TRBV5-1 with TRBJ2-6; a possible D gene is TRBD2 (6 bases). Germline V gene sequence: CDR1 SGHRS, CDR2 YFSETQ. The CDR3 covers 15 residues. Trimming cost V 4 bases and J 3 bases, with 11 bases left between them. The CDR3 DNA is TGCGCCAGCAGCGCGGCGGGGTTTGGGGCCAACGTCCTGACTTTC. Protein product: CASSAAGFGANVLTF.

This chain joins TRBV28 and TRBJ2-5, with 13 positions matching TRBD2. Germline V gene sequence: CDR1 MDHEN, CDR2 SYDVKM. With 6 bases clipped from V and 5 bases from J, the junction kept 6 bases outside the gene matches. The CDR3 spans 15 residues. The CDR3 DNA sequence: TGTGCCAGCAGCTCAGGACTAGCGGGGGTGGAGACCCAGTACTTC. Protein sequence: CASSSGLAGVETQYF.

This chain connects TRBV7-8 to TRBJ2-1; perhaps TRBD2 as D (5 bases). The CDR3 runs to 14 residues. Trimming left V 1 base short and J 5 bases short, with 9 bases between. Germline CDR1 reads SGHVS; CDR2 reads FQNEAQ. CDR3 in amino acids: CASSLGEPNNEQFF. As DNA, the CDR3 is TGTGCCAGCAGCTTAGGGGAGCCCAACAATGAGCAGTTCTTC.

CDR3 nucleotide sequence: TGCGCCAGCAGCCGGGAAGGGCTTTACAATGAGCAGTTCTTC. Its protein is CASSREGLYNEQFF. The chain carries TRBV4-3 and TRBJ2-1; D is ambiguous. CDR1 is LGHNA and CDR2 is YSLEER in the germline V gene. The CDR3 is 14 amino acids. V was cut by 4 bases and J by 4 bases, with 11 bases left in between.

The chain uses TRBV5-8 and TRBJ1-3, with 8 bases that match TRBD1. V lost 1 base, J lost 3 bases, and 6 bases stayed unmatched. The CDR3 consists of 16 residues. Per germline, CDR1 SGHTS and CDR2 YDEGEE. CDR3 residues: CASSLFDRGGGNTIYF. The DNA of the CDR3 is TGTGCCAGCAGCTTGTTCGACAGGGGTGGTGGAAACACCATATATTTT.

The rearrangement joins TRBV11-2 to TRBJ2-7, with 8 bases aligning to TRBD2. The V segment lost 6 bases and the J segment 2 bases; nucleotides outside the gene matches: 18. Per the germline V gene, CDR1 is SGHAT and CDR2 is FQNNGV. The CDR3 loop spans 18 amino acids. Here the CDR3 reads CASSRELLGGGLAYEQYF. The CDR3 DNA follows: TGTGCCAGCAGTCGAGAGCTGCTTGGCGGGGGGCTTGCCTACGAGCAGTACTTC.

The chain joins TRBV23-1 to TRBJ2-7, with D perhaps matching TRBD1 (5 bases). TRBV23-1 is filed as an ORF, its function uncertain. This CDR3 is built from 18 residues. Trimming left V 6 bases short and J 2 bases short, with 26 bases between. CDR3 DNA sequence: TGCGCCAGCAGACTACAACGGGCCTATCAGGGTGGCGCCTACGAGCAGTACTTC. Translating it yields CASRLQRAYQGGAYEQYF.

Only one count was recorded for this clone. The identical CDR3 is also encoded by other nucleotide sequences in the sample. The rearrangement uses TRBV6-1 and TRBJ1-3; D gene ambiguous. Germline lookup yields CDR1 MNHNS and CDR2 SASEGT. Trimming shortened V by 6 bases and J by 0 bases, and 3 bases separated the two germline ends. This CDR3 is built from 12 residues. DNA for the CDR3: TGTGCCAGCAGGTCCTCTGGAAACACCATATATTTT. Translated, it gives CASRSSGNTIYF.

This chain joins TRBV7-8 and TRBJ2-3; 8 bases are a match to TRBD2. Germline assignment: CDR1 SGHVS and CDR2 FQNEAQ. V lost 3 bases and J lost 1; bases outside the gene matches: 3. The CDR3 spans 15 residues. The CDR3 protein is CASSLSGSRTDTQYF. The CDR3 DNA reads TGTGCCAGCAGCTTGAGCGGGAGCCGCACAGATACGCAGTATTTT.

The chain joins TRBV19 to TRBJ1-6; 9 bases match TRBD1. Trimming took 3 bases from V and 6 from J; bases not matched to a gene: 3. Germline lookup yields CDR1 LNHDA and CDR2 SQIVND (reference sequence). CDR3 length equals 15 residues. This CDR3 reads CASSMSGQGNSPLHF. The CDR3 region has the DNA TGTGCCAGTAGTATGTCGGGACAGGGTAATTCACCCCTCCACTTT.